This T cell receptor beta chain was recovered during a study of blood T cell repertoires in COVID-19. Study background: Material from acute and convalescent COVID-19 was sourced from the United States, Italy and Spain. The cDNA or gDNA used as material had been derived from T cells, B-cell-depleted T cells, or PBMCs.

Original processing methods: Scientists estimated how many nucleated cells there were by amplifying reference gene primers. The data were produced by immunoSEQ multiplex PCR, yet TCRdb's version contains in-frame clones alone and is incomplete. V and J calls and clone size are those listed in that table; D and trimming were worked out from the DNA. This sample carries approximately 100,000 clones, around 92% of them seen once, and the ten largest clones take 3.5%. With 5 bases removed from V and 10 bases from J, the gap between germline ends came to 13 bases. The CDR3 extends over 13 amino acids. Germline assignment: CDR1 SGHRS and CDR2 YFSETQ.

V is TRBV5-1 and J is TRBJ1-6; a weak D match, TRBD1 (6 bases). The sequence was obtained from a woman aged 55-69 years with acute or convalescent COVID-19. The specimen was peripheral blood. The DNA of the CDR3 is TGCGCCAGCAGTTCAGACAGGAGCTCACCCCTCCACTTT. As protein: CASSSDRSSPLHF.